These 26 T cell receptor beta chains were all obtained from the same sample, sequenced in a study of neurological immune-mediated disorders. MiXCR, applied by TCRdb to the 5' RACE reads, yields one record per CDR3 protein. Of over 45,000 distinct CDR3 sequences in the sample, roughly 26% were seen once. What was sequenced was PBMCs. Receptors were obtained from a woman in her seventies in good health.

The chain uses TRBV20-1 and TRBJ2-7; 10 bases align to TRBD2. Germline CDR1 reads DFQATT; CDR2 reads SNEGSKA (reference sequence). The CDR3 runs to 15 residues. With 0 bases clipped from V and 5 bases from J, the junction kept 7 bases outside the gene matches. The CDR3 loop is CSARDGVAGGHEQYF. The DNA for the CDR3 is TGCAGTGCTAGAGATGGGGTAGCGGGGGGTCACGAGCAGTACTTC.

The chain's CDR3 is CASSLSGGVYGYTF. The CDR3 nucleotides are TGTGCCAGCAGCTTATCAGGGGGCGTCTATGGCTACACCTTC. The V gene is TRBV9, the J gene TRBJ1-2; 8 bases are a match to TRBD1. The V and J ends lost 4 bases and 4 bases, in that order; junction bases with no gene match: 6. The CDR3 covers 14 residues. From germline, CDR1 is SGDLS and CDR2 YYNGEE.

This chain links TRBV3-1 with TRBJ2-5; the D gene could be TRBD1 or TRBD2 (6 bases each). The germline V and J ends were trimmed by 4 bases and 5 bases, with 11 bases remaining between them. There are 13 residues in the CDR3. The germline V gene has CDR1 LGHDT and CDR2 YNNKEL (reference sequence). The CDR3 protein is CASSPRGGETQYF. CDR3 nucleotides: TGTGCCAGCAGCCCCCGAGGGGGGGAGACCCAGTACTTC.

This clonotype was recorded at least ten times. This chain connects TRBV5-5 to TRBJ2-5; 9 nucleotides align to TRBD1. CDR1 and CDR2 from the germline V gene are SGHKS and YYEKEE (reference sequence). With 4 bases clipped from V and 4 bases from J, the junction kept 11 bases outside the gene matches. CDR3 length equals 16 residues. CDR3 bases: TGTGCCAGCAGCATTGTTGACGGGACAGGGCGAGAGACCCAGTACTTC. Amino acid sequence: CASSIVDGTGRETQYF.

This clonotype was seen a single time. The chain is built from TRBV24-1 and TRBJ2-5; 7 nucleotides agree with TRBD1. The ends lost 9 bases at V and 1 base at J; junction bases unmatched: 4. CDR3 length equals 13 residues. Germline V gene lookup returns CDR1 KGHDR and CDR2 SFDVKD. Here the CDR3 reads CATAGTAQETQYF. Here the CDR3 DNA reads TGTGCCACCGCCGGGACAGCCCAAGAGACCCAGTACTTC.

In this sample, this clonotype turned up many times. This chain connects TRBV5-1 to TRBJ2-2, with 7 bases fitting TRBD1. The CDR3 totals 16 residues. With 0 bases clipped from V and 6 bases from J, the junction kept 8 bases outside the gene matches. Germline CDR1 SGHRS, CDR2 YFSETQ. CDR3 sequence: CASSLEPTGLAGELFF. In DNA, the CDR3 is TGCGCCAGCAGCTTGGAACCGACAGGGTTGGCCGGGGAGCTGTTTTTT.

In this sample, this clonotype turned up a few times. This chain uses TRBV6-5 with TRBJ1-3; no definite D call. Trimming removed 7 bases at V and 5 bases at J, with 18 bases between. This CDR3 is built from 15 residues. CDR1 is MNHEY and CDR2 is SVGAGI in the germline V gene. The CDR3 protein is CASTDWRGSRNTIYF. The CDR3 DNA reads TGTGCCAGCACCGATTGGCGGGGTTCCAGAAACACCATATATTTT.

This clonotype was seen repeatedly, ten times or more. The J gene is TRBJ1-5, the V gene TRBV28, with D maybe TRBD1 (6 bases). Trimming took off 10 bases at V and 6 bases at J, with 13 bases between the two ends. This CDR3 is 12 amino acids long. CDR1 is MDHEN and CDR2 is SYDVKM in the germline V gene. The CDR3 DNA reads TGTGCCACACAGGGCCGAACTCAGCCCCAGCATTTT. The encoded protein is CATQGRTQPQHF.

The chain carries TRBV15 and TRBJ1-1; D uncertain. Trimming removed 0 bases from V and 1 base from J, with 3 bases in between. Looked up from germline, CDR1 is LNHNV and CDR2 is YYDKDF (reference sequence). The CDR3 is 13 residues long. CDR3 loop: CATSRDPNTEAFF. The CDR3 DNA sequence: TGTGCCACCAGCAGAGATCCGAACACTGAAGCTTTCTTT.

This clonotype was counted many times. The V call is TRBV10-3, the J call TRBJ2-2; 7 bases are shared with TRBD1. V trimming: 6 bases; J trimming: 3 bases; junction bases outside the gene matches: 7. In germline, CDR1 is ENHRY, CDR2 SYGVKD. The CDR3 is 15 amino acids. This CDR3 reads CAISAGTDYTGELFF. CDR3 DNA sequence: TGTGCCATCAGCGCCGGGACAGATTACACCGGGGAGCTGTTTTTT.

CDR3 in DNA: TGTGCCAGCAGCTTGTGGGGGGCAGGGGATACGCAGTATTTT. Protein product: CASSLWGAGDTQYF. The chain uses TRBV5-5 and TRBJ2-3, with D perhaps given as TRBD1 or TRBD2 (6 bases each). V was clipped by 1 base and J by 6 bases, with 12 bases between them. Germline CDR1 and CDR2: SGHKS and YYEKEE (reference sequence). This CDR3 contains 14 residues. The variable domain in full, with the rest retrieved from reference TRBV5-5 and TRBJ2-3, is DAGVTQSPTHLIKTRGQQVTLRCSPISGHKSVSWYQQVLGQGPQFIFQYYEKEERGRGNFPDRFSARQFPNYSSELNVNALLLGDSALYLCASSLWGAGDTQYFGPGTRLTVL.

This clonotype was recorded many times. V gene TRBV20-1 combines with J gene TRBJ2-7; 7 nucleotides match TRBD2. The junction had 7 bases not matched to a gene; V was cut back by 5 bases and J by 0 bases. Germline V gene sequence: CDR1 DFQATT, CDR2 SNEGSKA (reference sequence). The CDR3 extends over 14 amino acids. CDR3 in DNA: TGCAGTGCTCTAGCGGCCCGGAGCTCCTACGAGCAGTACTTC. This sequence encodes CSALAARSSYEQYF.

This clonotype was observed many times. The gene calls are TRBV3-1 and TRBJ2-7; D uncertain. Trimming took 3 bases from V and 1 from J, leaving 10 bases between them. CDR3 length equals 14 residues. Germline V gene data show CDR1 as LGHDT and CDR2 as YNNKEL (reference sequence). The chain's CDR3 is CASSHTTGSYEQYF. DNA of the CDR3: TGTGCCAGCAGCCATACTACTGGGTCCTACGAGCAGTACTTC.

This clonotype was counted many times. V and J are TRBV21-1 and TRBJ2-7. TRBV21-1 is a documented pseudogene. The CDR3 has 12 amino acids. The CDR3 sequence: CASGRDFYEQYF. CDR3 bases: TGTGCCAGTGGAAGGGACTTCTACGAGCAGTACTTC.

This clonotype was seen ten or more times. This sequence joins TRBV7-2 and TRBJ1-1; 8 nucleotides agree with TRBD1. Germline trimming cut 2 bases from V and 11 bases from J; bases unmatched to any gene: 7. The CDR3 has 13 amino acids. Germline CDR1 reads SGHTA; CDR2 reads FQGNSA. CDR3 nucleotides: TGTGCCAGCAGCTTATTCGGACAGGGTGATGCTTTCTTT. It translates to CASSLFGQGDAFF.

This clonotype occurred once. The chain employs TRBV6-5 and TRBJ1-2; 7 bases fit TRBD1. Trimming removed 8 bases from V and 4 bases from J; junction bases left unmatched: 7. Germline CDR1 and CDR2: MNHEY and SVGAGI. The CDR3 spans 13 residues. The CDR3 nucleotides read TGTGCCAGCCTGGGACAGCGAGCCTATGGCTACACCTTC. As protein: CASLGQRAYGYTF.

The chain carries TRBV27 and TRBJ2-3; D gene ambiguous. V dropped 6 bases and J dropped 0 bases, with 7 bases sitting between them. The length of the CDR3 is 13 residues. Germline CDR1 is MNHEY and CDR2 is SMNVEV (reference sequence). CDR3 nucleotide sequence: TGTGCCAGCAGACCGTTTAGCACAGATACGCAGTATTTT. This gives the protein CASRPFSTDTQYF.

This clonotype was recorded at least ten times. The chain recombines TRBV28 with TRBJ2-1; no reliable D call. Per the germline V gene, CDR1 is MDHEN and CDR2 is SYDVKM. Trimming took off 7 bases at V and 10 bases at J, with 23 bases between the two ends. The length of the CDR3 is 15 residues. As DNA, the CDR3 is TGTGCCAGCATCACTCTGGTTGAAGGTTCAGAGGAGCAGTTCTTC. Amino acids: CASITLVEGSEEQFF. The whole variable domain, remainder taken from reference TRBV28 and TRBJ2-1, is DVKVTQSSRYLVKRTGEKVFLECVQDMDHENMFWYRQDPGLGLRLIYFSYDVKMKEKGDIPEGYSVSREKKERFSLILESASTNQTSMYLCASITLVEGSEEQFFGPGTRLTVL.

This clonotype occurred many times. Here the CDR3 DNA reads TGTGCCAGCAGTCCCCAGGTGGGAACTGAAGCTTTCTTT. It codes for CASSPQVGTEAFF. The chain links TRBV27 to TRBJ1-1; D is unresolved. Trimming removed 5 bases from V and 5 bases from J, with 12 bases in between. The CDR3 is made up of 13 amino acids. Germline V gene lookup returns CDR1 MNHEY and CDR2 SMNVEV (reference sequence).

This clonotype was observed at least ten times. The V call is TRBV20-1, the J call TRBJ1-1; 8 nucleotides match TRBD1. Losses at the gene ends were 5 bases for V and 5 bases for J; bases not matched to a gene: 7. CDR3 length: 13 residues. CDR1 and CDR2 (germline): DFQATT, SNEGSKA (reference sequence). This CDR3 is CSALRTGQTEAFF. CDR3 sequence (DNA): TGCAGTGCTCTTCGGACAGGGCAAACTGAAGCTTTCTTT.

This clonotype was seen at least ten times. The gene calls are TRBV5-5 and TRBJ2-4; perhaps TRBD1 as D (5 bases). Germline-derived CDR1 and CDR2 are SGHKS and YYEKEE (reference sequence). V was cut by 4 bases and J by 6 bases, with 11 bases left in between. The CDR3 totals 13 residues. The CDR3 is CASSRNQGNIQYF. The CDR3 region has the DNA TGTGCCAGCAGCCGAAACCAGGGAAACATTCAGTACTTC.

This clonotype has ten or more counts. The J gene is TRBJ2-7, the V gene TRBV27; D ambiguous. With 7 bases removed from V and 6 bases from J, the gap between germline ends came to 19 bases. The V gene's germline CDR1 is MNHEY and CDR2 SMNVEV (reference sequence). CDR3 length: 14 residues. The CDR3 sequence: CASTPSRALGEQYF. As DNA, the CDR3 is TGTGCCAGCACCCCCAGTAGGGCCCTGGGCGAGCAGTACTTC.

In this sample, this clonotype turned up many times. The chain uses TRBV27 and TRBJ1-2, with D tentatively TRBD1 (6 bases). The CDR3 is 13 amino acids. Trimming stripped 3 bases from V and 6 bases from J, with 11 bases between. Germline CDR1 MNHEY, CDR2 SMNVEV (reference sequence). CDR3 protein: CASSLSGQNGYTF. As DNA, the CDR3 is TGTGCCAGCAGTTTGAGTGGACAGAATGGCTACACCTTC.

This clonotype was counted at least ten times. The genes are TRBV7-2 and TRBJ2-7, with D perhaps TRBD2 (7 bases). The CDR3 contains 16 residues. Germline V gene sequence: CDR1 SGHTA, CDR2 FQGNSA. Trimming pared 2 bases from V and 0 bases from J, leaving 14 bases between. CDR3 DNA: TGTGCCAGCAGCTTAAGGGGGGGACAAAACTCCTACGAGCAGTACTTC. Its protein is CASSLRGGQNSYEQYF.

In this sample, this clonotype turned up many times. The gene calls are TRBV12-3 or TRBV12-4 and TRBJ1-5; a weak D match, TRBD1 (6 bases). The CDR3 runs to 14 residues. The germline V and J ends were trimmed by 6 bases and 6 bases, with 15 bases remaining between them. This CDR3 is CASSLRGVGQPQHF. CDR3 nucleotide sequence: TGTGCCAGCAGCCTGAGGGGGGTAGGTCAGCCCCAGCATTTT.

The table lists this clonotype with many counts. The V gene is TRBV11-2, the J gene TRBJ2-1; D call uncertain. This CDR3 comprises 15 residues. Deletions cut 3 bases from V and 1 base from J, with 10 bases between. CDR1 and CDR2 (germline): SGHAT, FQNNGV. CDR3: CASSLGSPSYNEQFF. The CDR3 nucleotides read TGTGCCAGCAGCTTGGGCAGTCCATCCTACAATGAGCAGTTCTTC.